This T cell receptor beta chain was profiled in a study of cytomegalovirus exposure and HLA in healthy donors. Both 60 Vbeta primers and 13 Jbeta primers went into the PCR. The table came from immunoSEQ multiplex PCR; TCRdb's copy has only in-frame clones and leaves some out. The data show around 85,000 clones, less than 85% seen once. Findings and caveats of the study: The authors listed approximately 160 TCR beta chains as cytomegalovirus-associated.

Points on this clone: Its antigen is still unknown.

Sequencing was done on a sample of PBMCs. The TCR comes from a male donor in good health and CMV-seronegative.

In nucleotides, the CDR3 is TGCGCCAGCAGCTATAGACAGGGCGGCGAAGGCTCACCCCTCCACTTT. This translates into CASSYRQGGEGSPLHF. The chain joins TRBV5-1 to TRBJ1-6; 7 bases agree with TRBD1. Per the germline V gene, CDR1 is SGHRS and CDR2 is YFSETQ. With 3 bases clipped from V and 10 bases from J, the junction kept 13 bases outside the gene matches. The CDR3 is made up of 16 amino acids. The whole variable domain, filled in from reference TRBV5-1 and TRBJ1-6, reads KAGVTQTPRYLIKTRGQQVTLSCSPISGHRSVSWYQQTPGQGLQFLFEYFSETQRNKGNFPGRFSGRQFSNSRSEMNVSTLELGDSALYLCASSYRQGGEGSPLHFGNGTRLTVT.